This T cell receptor (beta chain) stems from a study of T cell changes during pregnancy in multiple sclerosis. The CDR3 sequence is 14 residues long. Germline CDR1 and CDR2: KGHSH and LQKENI. With 3 bases clipped from V and 3 bases from J, the junction kept 3 bases outside the gene matches. This clone was seen a handful of times. Profiled with immunoSEQ multiplex PCR; TCRdb holds only in-frame clones, not every one. The sample yields 25,000 to 35,000 clones, 75% to 90% seen once. The receptor was derived from a female donor with multiple sclerosis, enrolled in a pregnancy study. The source was CD4+ T cells from peripheral blood mononuclear cells, collected in the second trimester of pregnancy. The chain uses TRBV18 and TRBJ2-7, with TRBD1 matching 9 bases. CDR3 loop: CASSPPTGGYEQYF. The CDR3 nucleotides read TGTGCCAGCTCACCCCCGACAGGGGGCTACGAGCAGTACTTC.